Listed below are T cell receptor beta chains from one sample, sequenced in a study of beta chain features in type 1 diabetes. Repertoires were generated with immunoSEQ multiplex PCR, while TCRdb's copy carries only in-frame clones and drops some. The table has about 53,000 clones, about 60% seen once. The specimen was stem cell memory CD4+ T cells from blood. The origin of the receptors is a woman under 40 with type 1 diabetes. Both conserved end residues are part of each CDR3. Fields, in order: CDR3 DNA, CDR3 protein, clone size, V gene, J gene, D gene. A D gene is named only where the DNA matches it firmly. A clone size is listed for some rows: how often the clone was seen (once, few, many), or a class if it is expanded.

DNA: TGCGCCAGCAGCTTTCCTGGAGGGGAGCAGTTCTTC
CDR3: CASSFPGGEQFF
size: few
V: TRBV5-1
J: TRBJ2-1
D: NA

DNA: TGTGCCAGCTCACCACGGGTACAGGGAAGGGGGCCTCAGCCCCAGCATTTT
CDR3: CASSPRVQGRGPQPQHF
size: NA
V: TRBV18
J: TRBJ1-5
D: TRBD1

DNA: TGTGCCAGCTCACCGCGCGGGAACGAGCAGTACTTC
CDR3: CASSPRGNEQYF
size: NA
V: TRBV18
J: TRBJ2-7
D: NA

DNA: TGTGCCATACGGACTAGCGGGATATACAATGAGCAGTTCTTC
CDR3: CAIRTSGIYNEQFF
size: few
V: TRBV10-3
J: TRBJ2-1
D: TRBD2

DNA: TGCGCCAGCAGTCACGGAGAAGCAGATACGCAGTATTTT
CDR3: CASSHGEADTQYF
size: NA
V: TRBV23-1
J: TRBJ2-3
D: NA

DNA: TGTGCCATCTCCGGGACAGGGACCTATGGCTACACCTTC
CDR3: CAISGTGTYGYTF
size: NA
V: TRBV28
J: TRBJ1-2
D: TRBD1

DNA: TGTGCCAGCAGCTTACGTAGGGGGGGGGAGCTGTTTTTT
CDR3: CASSLRRGGELFF
size: few
V: TRBV7-2
J: TRBJ2-2
D: NA

DNA: TGTGCCAGTAGTGTCCCTAGGCGGGGCAACTACGAGCAGTACTTC
CDR3: CASSVPRRGNYEQYF
size: NA
V: TRBV19
J: TRBJ2-7
D: NA

DNA: TGCGCCAGCAGCTTGGGGATGACAGAATACAATGAGCAGTTCTTC
CDR3: CASSLGMTEYNEQFF
size: few
V: TRBV5-1
J: TRBJ2-1
D: NA

DNA: TGTGCCTGGAGTGTGGTAGGTAGCGGCTCCTACAATGAGCAGTTCTTC
CDR3: CAWSVVGSGSYNEQFF
size: NA
V: TRBV30
J: TRBJ2-1
D: NA

DNA: TGTGCCAGCAGTTCGGGACAGGGTGCCAACGAGCAGTACTTC
CDR3: CASSSGQGANEQYF
size: NA
V: TRBV6-5
J: TRBJ2-7
D: TRBD1

DNA: TGTGCCAGCAGTTCGCCCGGGACTCTTAAAAACATTCAGTACTTC
CDR3: CASSSPGTLKNIQYF
size: few
V: TRBV7-2
J: TRBJ2-4
D: NA

DNA: TGTGCCAGCAGCGGACACACCGATCAGCCCCAGCATTTT
CDR3: CASSGHTDQPQHF
size: NA
V: TRBV2
J: TRBJ1-5
D: NA

DNA: TGCGCCAGCAGCAGCCAACAGGGGGACCACGAGCAGTACTTC
CDR3: CASSSQQGDHEQYF
size: NA
V: TRBV5-1
J: TRBJ2-7
D: TRBD1

DNA: TGTGCCAGCAGCATACAGGGCGGGTACTTC
CDR3: CASSIQGGYF
size: once
V: TRBV21-1
J: TRBJ2-5
D: NA

DNA: TGTGCCAGTAGTATAGGCGTCAGGGAATGGAAAGGCTACACCTTC
CDR3: CASSIGVREWKGYTF
size: NA
V: TRBV19
J: TRBJ1-2
D: NA

DNA: TGTGCCAGCAGTTTTACGGGGAGGGCAGATACGCAGTATTTT
CDR3: CASSFTGRADTQYF
size: few
V: TRBV28
J: TRBJ2-3
D: TRBD2

DNA: TGTGCCAGCAGCCTTGACAGGGGAGCCTCTGGAAACACCATATATTTT
CDR3: CASSLDRGASGNTIYF
size: NA
V: TRBV9
J: TRBJ1-3
D: TRBD1

DNA: TGCGCCAGCAGCCAATTAATGAACTCTCTCTTGGCCCGAGGCCCTGAAGCTTTCTTT
CDR3: CASSQLMNSLLARGPEAFF
size: NA
V: TRBV4-1
J: TRBJ1-1
D: NA

DNA: TGTGCCAGCAGCTTGGGACTAGCGGGACAAGAGACCCAGTACTTC
CDR3: CASSLGLAGQETQYF
size: few
V: TRBV9
J: TRBJ2-5
D: TRBD2

DNA: TGTGCCAGCAGCTTAGGGGGGGATCCCTCTCAAGAGACCCAGTACTTC
CDR3: CASSLGGDPSQETQYF
size: NA
V: TRBV11-2
J: TRBJ2-5
D: NA

DNA: TGTGCCAGCAGCTTTGGGGGAGGGACCTACAATGAGCAGTTCTTC
CDR3: CASSFGGGTYNEQFF
size: few
V: TRBV5-4
J: TRBJ2-1
D: TRBD2

DNA: TGTGCCAGCTCACGGCCGGGTAACAATGAGCAGTTCTTC
CDR3: CASSRPGNNEQFF
size: few
V: TRBV18
J: TRBJ2-1
D: NA

DNA: TGTGCCAGCAGCTTCGGGGATACTGGGGCCAACGTCCTGACTTTC
CDR3: CASSFGDTGANVLTF
size: NA
V: TRBV28
J: TRBJ2-6
D: NA

DNA: TGTGCCAGCAGCCAAGAACTAGCGGCCGCCTACGAGCAGTACTTC
CDR3: CASSQELAAAYEQYF
size: few
V: TRBV14
J: TRBJ2-7
D: TRBD2

DNA: TGTGCCAGCAGCACGACAGGGCCTATGAACACTGAAGCTTTCTTT
CDR3: CASSTTGPMNTEAFF
size: few
V: TRBV7-2
J: TRBJ1-1
D: TRBD1